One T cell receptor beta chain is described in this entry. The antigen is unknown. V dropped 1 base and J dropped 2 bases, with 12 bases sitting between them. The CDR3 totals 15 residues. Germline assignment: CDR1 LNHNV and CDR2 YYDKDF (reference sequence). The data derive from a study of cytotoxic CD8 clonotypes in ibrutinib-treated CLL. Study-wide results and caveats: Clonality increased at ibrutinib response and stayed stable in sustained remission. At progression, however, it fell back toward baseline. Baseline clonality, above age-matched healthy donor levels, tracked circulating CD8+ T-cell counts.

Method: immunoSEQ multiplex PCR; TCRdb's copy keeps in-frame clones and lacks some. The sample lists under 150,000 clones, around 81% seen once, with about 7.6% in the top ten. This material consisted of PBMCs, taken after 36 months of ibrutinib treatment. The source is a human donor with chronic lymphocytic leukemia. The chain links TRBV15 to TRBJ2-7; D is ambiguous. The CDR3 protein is CATSRVWAPPYEQYF. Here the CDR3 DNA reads TGTGCCACCAGCAGAGTTTGGGCCCCGCCCTACGAGCAGTACTTC.